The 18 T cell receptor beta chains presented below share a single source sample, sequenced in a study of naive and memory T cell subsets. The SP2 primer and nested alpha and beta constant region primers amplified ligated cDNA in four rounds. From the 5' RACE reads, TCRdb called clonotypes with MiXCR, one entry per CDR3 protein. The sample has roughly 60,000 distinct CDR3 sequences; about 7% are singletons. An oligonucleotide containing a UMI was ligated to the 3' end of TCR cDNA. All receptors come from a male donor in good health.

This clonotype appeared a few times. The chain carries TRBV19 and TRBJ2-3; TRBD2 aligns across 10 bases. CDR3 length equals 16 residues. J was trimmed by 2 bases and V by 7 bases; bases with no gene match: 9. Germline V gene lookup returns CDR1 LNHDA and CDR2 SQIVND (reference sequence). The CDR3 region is CASTRTGTSATDTQYF. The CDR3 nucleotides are TGTGCCAGTACCCGAACCGGGACTAGCGCCACAGATACGCAGTATTTT.

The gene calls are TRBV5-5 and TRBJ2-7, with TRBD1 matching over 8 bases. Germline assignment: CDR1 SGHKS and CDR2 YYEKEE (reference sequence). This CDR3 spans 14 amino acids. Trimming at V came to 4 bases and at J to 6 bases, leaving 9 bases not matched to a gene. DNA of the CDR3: TGTGCCAGCAGCCACCCGACAGGGGTTGGCGAGCAGTACTTC. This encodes CASSHPTGVGEQYF.

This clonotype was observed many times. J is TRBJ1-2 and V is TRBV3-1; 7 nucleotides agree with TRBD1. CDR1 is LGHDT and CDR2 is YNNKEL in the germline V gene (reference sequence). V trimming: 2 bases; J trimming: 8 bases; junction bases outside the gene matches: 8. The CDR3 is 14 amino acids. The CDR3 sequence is CASSQQGESAGYTF. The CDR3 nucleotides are TGTGCCAGCAGCCAACAGGGGGAATCGGCAGGCTACACCTTC.

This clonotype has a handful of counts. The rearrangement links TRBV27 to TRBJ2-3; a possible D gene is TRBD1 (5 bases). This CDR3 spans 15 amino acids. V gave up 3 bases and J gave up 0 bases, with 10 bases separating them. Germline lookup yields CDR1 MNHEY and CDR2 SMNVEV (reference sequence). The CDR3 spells CASSFQGPSTDTQYF. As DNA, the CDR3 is TGTGCCAGCAGTTTCCAGGGTCCTAGCACAGATACGCAGTATTTT.

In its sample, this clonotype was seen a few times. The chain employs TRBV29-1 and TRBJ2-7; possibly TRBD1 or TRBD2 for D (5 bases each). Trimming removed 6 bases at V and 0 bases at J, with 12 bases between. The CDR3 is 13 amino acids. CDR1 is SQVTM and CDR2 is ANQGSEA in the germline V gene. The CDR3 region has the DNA TGCAGCGTGAGGGGCGGTAGCTCCTACGAGCAGTACTTC. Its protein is CSVRGGSSYEQYF.

The CDR3 DNA follows: TGCAGTGCTAGGGTAGACATAAATTCACCCCTCCACTTT. Residues: CSARVDINSPLHF. J is TRBJ1-6 and V is TRBV20-1; no clear D. The CDR3 consists of 13 residues. Germline V gene lookup returns CDR1 DFQATT and CDR2 SNEGSKA (reference sequence). Trimming took 3 bases from V and 7 from J, leaving 10 bases between them.

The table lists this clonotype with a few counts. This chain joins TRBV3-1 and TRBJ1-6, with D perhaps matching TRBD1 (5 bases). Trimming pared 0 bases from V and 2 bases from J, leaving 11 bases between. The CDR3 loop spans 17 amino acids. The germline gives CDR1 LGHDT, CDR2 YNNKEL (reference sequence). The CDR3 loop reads CASSQEGGSAYNSPLHF. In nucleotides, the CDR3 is TGTGCCAGCAGCCAAGAGGGGGGGAGCGCCTATAATTCACCCCTCCACTTT. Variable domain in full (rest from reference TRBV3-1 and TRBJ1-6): DTAVSQTPKYLVTQMGNDKSIKCEQNLGHDTMYWYKQDSKKFLKIMFSYNNKELIINETVPNRFSPKSPDKAHLNLHINSLELGDSAVYFCASSQEGGSAYNSPLHFGNGTRLTVT.

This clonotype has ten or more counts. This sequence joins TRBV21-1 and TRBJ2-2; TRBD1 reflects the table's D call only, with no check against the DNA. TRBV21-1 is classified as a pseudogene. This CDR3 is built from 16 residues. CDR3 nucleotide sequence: TGTGCCAGCAGCCCAATGGACAGGGAGGGCACCGGGGAGCTGTTTTTT. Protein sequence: CASSPMDREGTGELFF.

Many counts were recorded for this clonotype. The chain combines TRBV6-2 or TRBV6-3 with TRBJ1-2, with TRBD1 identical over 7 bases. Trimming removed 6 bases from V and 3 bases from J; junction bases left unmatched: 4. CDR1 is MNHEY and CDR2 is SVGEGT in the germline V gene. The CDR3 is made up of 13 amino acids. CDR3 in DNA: TGTGCCAGCAGATACACAGGGGACTATGGCTACACCTTC. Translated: CASRYTGDYGYTF.

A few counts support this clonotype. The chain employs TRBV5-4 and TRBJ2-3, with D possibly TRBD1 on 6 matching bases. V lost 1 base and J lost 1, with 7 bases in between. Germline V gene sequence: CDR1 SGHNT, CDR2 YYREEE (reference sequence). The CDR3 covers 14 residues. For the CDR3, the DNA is TGTGCCAGCAGCTTGCCAGGGGGCACAGATACGCAGTATTTT. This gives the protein CASSLPGGTDTQYF.

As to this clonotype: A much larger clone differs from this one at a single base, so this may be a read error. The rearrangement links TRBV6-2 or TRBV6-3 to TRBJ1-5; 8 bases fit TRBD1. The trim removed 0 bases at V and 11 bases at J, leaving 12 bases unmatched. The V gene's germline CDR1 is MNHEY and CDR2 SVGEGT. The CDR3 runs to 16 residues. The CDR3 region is CASSYSNPQGGLSQHF. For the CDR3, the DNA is TGTGCCAGCAGTTACTCGAACCCACAGGGGGGTTTGTCCCAGCATTTT.

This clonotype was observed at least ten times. The CDR3 loop is CSVAPTTGLEETQYF. CDR3 DNA: TGCAGCGTAGCCCCCACGACAGGGTTGGAGGAGACCCAGTACTTC. The chain recombines TRBV29-1 with TRBJ2-5; 7 bases are a match to TRBD1. The V gene's germline CDR1 is SQVTM and CDR2 ANQGSEA. The CDR3 totals 15 residues. With 6 bases clipped from V and 5 bases from J, the junction kept 15 bases outside the gene matches.

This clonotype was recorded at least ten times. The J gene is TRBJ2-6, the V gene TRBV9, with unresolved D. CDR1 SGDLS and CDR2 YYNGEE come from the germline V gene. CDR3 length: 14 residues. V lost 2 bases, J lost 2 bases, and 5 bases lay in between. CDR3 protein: CASSVGTGANVLTF. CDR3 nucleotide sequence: TGTGCCAGCAGCGTGGGCACTGGGGCCAACGTCCTGACTTTC.

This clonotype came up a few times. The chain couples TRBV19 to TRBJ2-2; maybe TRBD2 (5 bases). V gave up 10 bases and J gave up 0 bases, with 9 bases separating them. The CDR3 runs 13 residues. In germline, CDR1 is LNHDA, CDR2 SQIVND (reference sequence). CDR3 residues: CATPTTNTGELFF. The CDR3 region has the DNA TGTGCCACCCCGACTACGAACACCGGGGAGCTGTTTTTT.

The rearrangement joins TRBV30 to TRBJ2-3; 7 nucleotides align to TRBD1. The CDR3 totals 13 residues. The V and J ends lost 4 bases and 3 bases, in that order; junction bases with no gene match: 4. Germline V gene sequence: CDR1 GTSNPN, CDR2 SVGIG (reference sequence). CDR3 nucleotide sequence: TGTGCCTGGATGCCAGGGGGAACAGATACGCAGTATTTT. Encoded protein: CAWMPGGTDTQYF.

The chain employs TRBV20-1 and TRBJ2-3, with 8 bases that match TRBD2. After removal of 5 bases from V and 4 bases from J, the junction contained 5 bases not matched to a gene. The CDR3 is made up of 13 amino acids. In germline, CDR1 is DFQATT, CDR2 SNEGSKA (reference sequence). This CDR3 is CSAQSGSADTQYF. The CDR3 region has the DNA TGCAGTGCTCAGAGCGGGAGTGCAGATACGCAGTATTTT.

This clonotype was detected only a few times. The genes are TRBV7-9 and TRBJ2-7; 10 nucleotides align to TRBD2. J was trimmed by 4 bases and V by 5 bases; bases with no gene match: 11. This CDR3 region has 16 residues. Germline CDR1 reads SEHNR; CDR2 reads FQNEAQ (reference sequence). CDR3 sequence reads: CASSPRVAGGNYEQYF. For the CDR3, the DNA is TGTGCCAGCAGCCCCCGGGTAGCGGGGGGTAATTACGAGCAGTACTTC.

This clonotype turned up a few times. The CDR3 loop reads CASSATAMNTEAFF. CDR3 nucleotide sequence: TGTGCCAGCAGCGCGACAGCAATGAACACTGAAGCTTTCTTT. This chain connects TRBV9 to TRBJ1-1; TRBD1 is a possible D gene (5 bases). The CDR3 is 14 amino acids. Germline V gene lookup returns CDR1 SGDLS and CDR2 YYNGEE. V was trimmed by 3 bases and J by 0 bases, leaving 9 bases between them. The full variable domain, with the rest looked up from reference TRBV9 and TRBJ1-1, is DSGVTQTPKHLITATGQRVTLRCSPRSGDLSVYWYQQSLDQGLQFLIQYYNGEERAKGNILERFSAQQFPDLHSELNLSSLELGDSALYFCASSATAMNTEAFFGQGTRLTVV.